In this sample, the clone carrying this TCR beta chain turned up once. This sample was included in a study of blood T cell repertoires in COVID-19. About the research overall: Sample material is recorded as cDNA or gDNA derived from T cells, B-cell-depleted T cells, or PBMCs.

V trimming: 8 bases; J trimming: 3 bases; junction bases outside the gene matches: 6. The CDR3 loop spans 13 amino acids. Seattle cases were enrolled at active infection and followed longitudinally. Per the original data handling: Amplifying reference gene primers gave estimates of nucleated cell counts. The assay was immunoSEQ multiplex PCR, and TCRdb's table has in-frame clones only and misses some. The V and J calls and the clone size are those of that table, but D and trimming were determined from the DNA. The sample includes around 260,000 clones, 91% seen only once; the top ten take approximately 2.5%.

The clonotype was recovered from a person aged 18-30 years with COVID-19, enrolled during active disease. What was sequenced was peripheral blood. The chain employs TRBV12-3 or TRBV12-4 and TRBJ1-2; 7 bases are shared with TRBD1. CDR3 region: CASGRQGDYGYTF. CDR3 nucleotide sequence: TGTGCCAGCGGACGACAGGGTGACTATGGCTACACCTTC.